This T cell receptor beta chain stems from a study of regulatory T cells in long-lasting Graves disease. Study context: Graves' patients, newly diagnosed, had taken antithyroid drugs under 3 months. General study findings and limits: Compared with new cases, persistent Graves' patients showed reduced TCR diversity. Among samples with persistent disease, TRBV28, TRBJ1-2 and TRBJ2-5 were favored.

Time point noted: newly diagnosed GD, antithyroid drugs for less than 3 months. Generation of the TCR library employed RNA extracted from PBMCs. A blood draw put about 9 milliliters of peripheral blood into EDTA tubes. For TCR beta, libraries came from iRepertoire HTBI primers and Arm-PCR of CDR3 regions. Via MiXCR, TCRdb re-called the multiplex PCR reads, giving one row per CDR3 protein. The sample lists around 250,000 distinct CDR3 sequences, 15% to 20% seen once, with about 14% in the top ten. This clonotype appeared many times. Its antigen is not identified. The CDR3 sequence is 14 residues long. In germline, CDR1 is SGHRS, CDR2 YFSETQ. Trimming cost V 0 bases and J 4 bases; bases outside gene matches: 2. These data also formed part of another study, on T cells in Graves' hyperthyroidism and ophthalmopathy.

The chain couples TRBV5-1 to TRBJ1-1, with 8 bases lining up with TRBD1. Sequenced here: peripheral blood mononuclear cells (PBMCs), sampled at new diagnosis, from a patient treated with antithyroid drugs. The source of this sequence is a woman aged 25 to 39 with Graves disease. As DNA, the CDR3 is TGCGCCAGCAGCTTGGACAGGGGGAGCACTGAAGCTTTCTTT. It specifies CASSLDRGSTEAFF. Complete variable domain (other parts from reference TRBV5-1 and TRBJ1-1): KAGVTQTPRYLIKTRGQQVTLSCSPISGHRSVSWYQQTPGQGLQFLFEYFSETQRNKGNFPGRFSGRQFSNSRSEMNVSTLELGDSALYLCASSLDRGSTEAFFGQGTRLTVV.